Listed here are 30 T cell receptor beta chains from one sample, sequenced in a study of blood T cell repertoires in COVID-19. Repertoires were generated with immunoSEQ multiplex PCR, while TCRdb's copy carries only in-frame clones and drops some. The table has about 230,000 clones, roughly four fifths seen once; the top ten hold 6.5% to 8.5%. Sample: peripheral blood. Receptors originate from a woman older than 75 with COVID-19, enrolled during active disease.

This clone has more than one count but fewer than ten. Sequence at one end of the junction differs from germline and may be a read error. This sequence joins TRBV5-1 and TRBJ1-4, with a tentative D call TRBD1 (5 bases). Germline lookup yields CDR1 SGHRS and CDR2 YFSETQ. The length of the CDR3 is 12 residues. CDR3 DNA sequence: TGCGCCAGCAGCTTCGGCGCGGGACGCCTAGAGTTT. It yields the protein CASSFGAGRLEF.

The CDR3 spells CASSMGASGGPKDTQYF. DNA of the CDR3: TGTGCCAGTAGTATGGGGGCTAGCGGGGGCCCCAAGGATACGCAGTATTTT. V and J are TRBV19 and TRBJ2-3; 10 nucleotides line up with TRBD2. The germline V gene encodes CDR1 LNHDA and CDR2 SQIVND (reference sequence). Trimming removed 3 bases from V and 6 bases from J; junction bases left unmatched: 12. This CDR3 has 17 residues.

CDR3 sequence: CATSPGQGYGYTF. The CDR3 nucleotides are TGTGCCACCAGCCCGGGACAGGGCTATGGCTACACCTTC. The chain carries TRBV15 and TRBJ1-2, with TRBD1 identical over 9 bases. V dropped 5 bases and J dropped 4; count of bases not matched to a gene: 2. The CDR3 length is 13 residues. Looked up from germline, CDR1 is LNHNV and CDR2 is YYDKDF (reference sequence).

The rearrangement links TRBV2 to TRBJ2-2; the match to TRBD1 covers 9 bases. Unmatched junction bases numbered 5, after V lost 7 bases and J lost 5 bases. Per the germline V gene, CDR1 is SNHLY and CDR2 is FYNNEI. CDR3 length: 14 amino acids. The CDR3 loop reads CASTGQGFTGELFF. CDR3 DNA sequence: TGTGCCAGCACGGGACAGGGTTTTACCGGGGAGCTGTTTTTT.

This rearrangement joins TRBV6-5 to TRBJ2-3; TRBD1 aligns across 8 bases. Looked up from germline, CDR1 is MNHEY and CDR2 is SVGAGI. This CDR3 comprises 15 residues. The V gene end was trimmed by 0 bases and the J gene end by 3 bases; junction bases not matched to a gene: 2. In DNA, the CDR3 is TGTGCCAGCAGTTACTCACAGGGGGGAACAGATACGCAGTATTTT. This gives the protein CASSYSQGGTDTQYF.

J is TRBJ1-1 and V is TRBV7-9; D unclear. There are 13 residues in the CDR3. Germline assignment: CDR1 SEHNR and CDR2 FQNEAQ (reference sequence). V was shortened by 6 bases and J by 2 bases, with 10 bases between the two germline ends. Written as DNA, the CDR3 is TGTGCCAGCAGAGAGGGTGGAAACACTGAAGCTTTCTTT. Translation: CASREGGNTEAFF.

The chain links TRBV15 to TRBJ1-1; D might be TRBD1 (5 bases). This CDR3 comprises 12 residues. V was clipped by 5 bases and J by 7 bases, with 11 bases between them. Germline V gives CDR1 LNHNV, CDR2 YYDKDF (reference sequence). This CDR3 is CATSPPGGEAFF. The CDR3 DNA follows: TGTGCCACCAGCCCCCCCGGGGGTGAAGCTTTCTTT.

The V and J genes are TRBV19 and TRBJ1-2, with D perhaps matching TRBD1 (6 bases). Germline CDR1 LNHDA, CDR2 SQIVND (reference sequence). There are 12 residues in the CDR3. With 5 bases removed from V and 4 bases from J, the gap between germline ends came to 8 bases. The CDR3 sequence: CASSGQFYGYTF. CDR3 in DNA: TGTGCCAGTAGTGGACAGTTCTATGGCTACACCTTC.

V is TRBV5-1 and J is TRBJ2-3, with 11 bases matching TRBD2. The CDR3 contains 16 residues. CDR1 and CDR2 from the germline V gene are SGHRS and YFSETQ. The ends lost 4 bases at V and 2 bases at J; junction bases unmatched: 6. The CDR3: CASSLASGGTTDTQYF. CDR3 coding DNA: TGCGCCAGCAGCCTTGCTAGCGGGGGGACCACAGATACGCAGTATTTT.

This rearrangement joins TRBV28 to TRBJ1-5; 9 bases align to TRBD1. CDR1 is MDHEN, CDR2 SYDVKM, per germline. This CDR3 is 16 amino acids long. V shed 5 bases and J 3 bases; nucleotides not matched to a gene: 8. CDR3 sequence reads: CASSRDRELFNQPQHF. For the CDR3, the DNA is TGTGCCAGCAGTAGGGACAGGGAACTTTTCAATCAGCCCCAGCATTTT.

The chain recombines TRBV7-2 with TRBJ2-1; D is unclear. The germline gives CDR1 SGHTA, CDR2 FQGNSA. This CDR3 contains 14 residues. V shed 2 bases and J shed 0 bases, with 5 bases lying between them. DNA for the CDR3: TGTGCCAGCAGCTTAAGCGCCTCCTACAATGAGCAGTTCTTC. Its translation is CASSLSASYNEQFF.

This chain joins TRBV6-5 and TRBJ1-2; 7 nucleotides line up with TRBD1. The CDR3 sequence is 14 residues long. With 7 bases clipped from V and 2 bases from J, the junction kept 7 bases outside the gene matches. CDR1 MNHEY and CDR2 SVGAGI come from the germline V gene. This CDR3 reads CASTDPTGNYGYTF. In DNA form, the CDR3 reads TGTGCCAGCACCGATCCGACAGGGAACTATGGCTACACCTTC.

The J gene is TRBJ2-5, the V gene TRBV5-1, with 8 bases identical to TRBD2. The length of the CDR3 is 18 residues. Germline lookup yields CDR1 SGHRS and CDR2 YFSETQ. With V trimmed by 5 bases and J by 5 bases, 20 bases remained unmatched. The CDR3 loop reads CASRMGRRGGRRGETQYF. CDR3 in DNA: TGCGCCAGCAGGATGGGAAGACGCGGGGGGCGACGAGGGGAGACCCAGTACTTC.

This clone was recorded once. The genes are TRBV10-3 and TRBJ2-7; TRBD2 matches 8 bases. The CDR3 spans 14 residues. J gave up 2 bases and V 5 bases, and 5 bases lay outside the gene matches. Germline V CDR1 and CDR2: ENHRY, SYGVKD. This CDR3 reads CAISTSGGTYEQYF. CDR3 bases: TGTGCCATCAGTACCTCGGGGGGGACCTACGAGCAGTACTTC.

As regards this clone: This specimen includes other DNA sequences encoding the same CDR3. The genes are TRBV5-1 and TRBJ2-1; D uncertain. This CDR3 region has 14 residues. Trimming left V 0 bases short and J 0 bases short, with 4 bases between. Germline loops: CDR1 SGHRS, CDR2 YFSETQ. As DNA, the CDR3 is TGCGCCAGCAGCTTGGCCGGCTCCTACAATGAGCAGTTCTTC. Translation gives CASSLAGSYNEQFF.

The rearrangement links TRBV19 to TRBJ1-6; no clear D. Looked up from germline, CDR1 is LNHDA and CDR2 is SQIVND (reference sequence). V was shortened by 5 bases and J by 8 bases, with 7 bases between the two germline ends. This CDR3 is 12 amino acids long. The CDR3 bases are TGTGCCAGTAGTTTAGCGGATTCACCCCTCCACTTT. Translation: CASSLADSPLHF.

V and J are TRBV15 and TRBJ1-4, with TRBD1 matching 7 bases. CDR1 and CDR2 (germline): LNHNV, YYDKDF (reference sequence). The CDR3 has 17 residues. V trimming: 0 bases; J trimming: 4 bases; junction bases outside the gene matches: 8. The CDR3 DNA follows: TGTGCCACCAGCAGAGACTTGAGAGGGGGCGTTAATGAAAAACTGTTTTTT. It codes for CATSRDLRGGVNEKLFF.

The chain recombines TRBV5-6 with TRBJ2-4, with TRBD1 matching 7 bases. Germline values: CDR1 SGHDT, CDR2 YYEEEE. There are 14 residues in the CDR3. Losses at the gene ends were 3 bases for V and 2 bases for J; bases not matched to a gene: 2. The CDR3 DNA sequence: TGTGCCAGCAGCTCGGGACAGACCAAAAACATTCAGTACTTC. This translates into CASSSGQTKNIQYF.

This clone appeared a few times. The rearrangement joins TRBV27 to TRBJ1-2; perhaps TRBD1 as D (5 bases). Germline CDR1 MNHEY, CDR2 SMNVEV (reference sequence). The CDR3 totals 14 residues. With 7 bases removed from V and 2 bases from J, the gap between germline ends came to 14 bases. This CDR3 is CASKSLDRNYGYTF. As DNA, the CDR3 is TGTGCCAGCAAGTCCCTTGACAGAAACTATGGCTACACCTTC.

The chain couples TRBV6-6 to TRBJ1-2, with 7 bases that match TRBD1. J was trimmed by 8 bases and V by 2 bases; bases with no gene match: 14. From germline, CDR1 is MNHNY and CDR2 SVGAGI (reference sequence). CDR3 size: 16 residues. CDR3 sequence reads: CASSYRPRTGGEGYTF. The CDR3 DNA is TGTGCCAGCAGTTACCGACCCCGGACAGGAGGGGAGGGCTACACCTTC.

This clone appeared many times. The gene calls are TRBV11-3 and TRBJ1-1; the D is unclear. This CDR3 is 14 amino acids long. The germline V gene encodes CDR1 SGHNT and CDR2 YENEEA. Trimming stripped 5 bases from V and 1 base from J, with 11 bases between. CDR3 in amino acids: CASSPRSGNTEAFF. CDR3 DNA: TGTGCCAGCAGCCCTCGATCGGGGAACACTGAAGCTTTCTTT.

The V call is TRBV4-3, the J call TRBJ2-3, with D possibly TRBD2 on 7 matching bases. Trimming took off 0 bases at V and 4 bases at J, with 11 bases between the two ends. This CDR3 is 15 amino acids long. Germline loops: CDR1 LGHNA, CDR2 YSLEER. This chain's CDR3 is CASSQEEGGADTQYF. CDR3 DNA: TGCGCCAGCAGCCAAGAGGAAGGGGGGGCAGATACGCAGTATTTT.

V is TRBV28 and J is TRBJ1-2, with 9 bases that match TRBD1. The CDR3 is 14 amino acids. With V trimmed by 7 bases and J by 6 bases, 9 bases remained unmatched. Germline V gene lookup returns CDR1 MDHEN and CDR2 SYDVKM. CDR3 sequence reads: CASTLGTGSHGYTF. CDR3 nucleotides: TGTGCCAGCACTCTAGGGACAGGGAGTCATGGCTACACCTTC.

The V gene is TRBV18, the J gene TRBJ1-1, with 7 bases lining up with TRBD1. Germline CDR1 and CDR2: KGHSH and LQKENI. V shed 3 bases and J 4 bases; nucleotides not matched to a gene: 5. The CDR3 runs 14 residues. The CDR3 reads CASSPSQGSTEAFF. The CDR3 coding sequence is TGTGCCAGCTCACCGTCACAGGGGAGCACTGAAGCTTTCTTT.

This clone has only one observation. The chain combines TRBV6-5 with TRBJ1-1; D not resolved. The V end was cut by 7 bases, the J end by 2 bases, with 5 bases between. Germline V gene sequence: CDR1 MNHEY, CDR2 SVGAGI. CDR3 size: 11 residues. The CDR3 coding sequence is TGTGCCAGCACGCGAAACACTGAAGCTTTCTTT. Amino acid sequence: CASTRNTEAFF.

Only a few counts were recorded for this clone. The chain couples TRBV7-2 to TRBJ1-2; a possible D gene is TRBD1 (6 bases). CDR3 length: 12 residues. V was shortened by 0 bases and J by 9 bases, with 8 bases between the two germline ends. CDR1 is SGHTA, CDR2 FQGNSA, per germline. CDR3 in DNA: TGTGCCAGCAGCTTAGCCCAGGGGCGCTACACCTTC. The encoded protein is CASSLAQGRYTF.

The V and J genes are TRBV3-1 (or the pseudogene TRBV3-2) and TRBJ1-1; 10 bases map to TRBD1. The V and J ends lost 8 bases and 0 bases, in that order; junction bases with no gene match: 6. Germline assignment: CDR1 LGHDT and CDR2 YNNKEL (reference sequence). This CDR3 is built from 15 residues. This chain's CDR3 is CASGDRGRMNTEAFF. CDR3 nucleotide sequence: TGTGCCAGCGGAGACAGGGGGCGTATGAACACTGAAGCTTTCTTT.

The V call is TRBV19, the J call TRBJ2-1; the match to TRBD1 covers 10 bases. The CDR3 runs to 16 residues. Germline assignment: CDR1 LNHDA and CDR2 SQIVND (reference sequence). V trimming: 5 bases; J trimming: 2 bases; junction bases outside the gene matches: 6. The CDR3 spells CASSYRDRGPYNEQFF. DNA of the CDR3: TGTGCCAGTAGTTACCGGGACAGGGGACCCTACAATGAGCAGTTCTTC.

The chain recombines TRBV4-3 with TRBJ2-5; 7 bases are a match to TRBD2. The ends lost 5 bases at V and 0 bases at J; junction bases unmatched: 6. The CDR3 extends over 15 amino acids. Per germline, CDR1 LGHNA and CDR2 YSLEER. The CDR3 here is CASSETLADQETQYF. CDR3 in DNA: TGCGCCAGCAGCGAGACCCTAGCGGACCAAGAGACCCAGTACTTC.

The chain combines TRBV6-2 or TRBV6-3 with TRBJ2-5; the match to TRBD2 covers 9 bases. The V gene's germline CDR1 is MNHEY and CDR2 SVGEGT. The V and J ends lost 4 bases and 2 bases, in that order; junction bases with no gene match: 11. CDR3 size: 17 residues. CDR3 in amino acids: CASSLGSGLAFQETQYF. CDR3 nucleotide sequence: TGTGCCAGCAGTTTGGGGTCCGGACTAGCGTTTCAAGAGACCCAGTACTTC.